This section outlines one T cell receptor (beta chain) sequence together with its context. Per the original methods: The authors estimated nucleated cell counts from reference gene primer amplification. Sequenced by immunoSEQ multiplex PCR; TCRdb stores in-frame clones only, minus some. The D gene and trimming were derived from the DNA, and the V and J assignments and clone size from that table. The data hold approximately 200,000 clones, with over 75% observed a single time. These data belong to a study of blood T cell repertoires in COVID-19. Turning to the study itself: Specimens from acute and convalescent COVID-19 originated in the United States, Italy and Spain. Sources were T cells, B-cell-depleted T cells, or PBMCs; the material itself was cDNA or gDNA.

This CDR3 region has 18 residues. Germline loops: CDR1 LNHDA, CDR2 SQIVND (reference sequence). The V gene end was trimmed by 1 base and the J gene end by 1 base; junction bases not matched to a gene: 9. J is TRBJ2-2 and V is TRBV19; 7 nucleotides agree with TRBD2. The TCR comes from a woman aged 45-60 years with acute or convalescent COVID-19. Material: peripheral blood. The CDR3 bases are TGTGCCAGTAGTATAGTACGGACTAGTTCGAGGAACACCGGGGAGCTGTTTTTT. Translating it yields CASSIVRTSSRNTGELFF. The full variable domain, with the rest looked up from reference TRBV19 and TRBJ2-2, is DGGITQSPKYLFRKEGQNVTLSCEQNLNHDAMYWYRQDPGQGLRLIYYSQIVNDFQKGDIAEGYSVSREKKESFPLTVTSAQKNPTAFYLCASSIVRTSSRNTGELFFGEGSRLTVL.